Presented here are 27 T cell receptor beta chains from one specimen sequenced in a study of STAT3 mutations in large granular lymphocyte leukemia. Produced via immunoSEQ multiplex PCR; TCRdb's table is partial and in-frame only. Among 12,000 or so clones, about 75% were seen once, and the ten largest hold 47%. Study results and limitations: In T-cell large granular lymphocyte leukemia, about half of patients showed multiple immunodominant subclonotypes.

No antigen has been identified for these receptors. The sample was peripheral blood mononuclear cells. These receptors originate from a man between 60 and 70 years old with T-cell large granular lymphocyte leukemia. Some clones in this sample may be carry-over from other donors' samples.

This chain connects TRBV19 to TRBJ2-3, with a possible D match to TRBD2 (6 bases). The length of the CDR3 is 14 residues. Trimming cost V 5 bases and J 5 bases, with 14 bases left between them. Germline V gene lookup returns CDR1 LNHDA and CDR2 SQIVND (reference sequence). As DNA, the CDR3 is TGTGCCAGTAGTCCACGTAGGGAGGAAGATACGCAGTATTTT. Its translation: CASSPRREEDTQYF.

The chain's CDR3 is CASSPQGGGYEQYF. CDR3 nucleotides: TGTGCCAGCAGTCCCCAAGGAGGGGGCTACGAGCAGTACTTC. The chain has TRBV6-6 and TRBJ2-7; D could derive from TRBD1 or TRBD2 (6 bases each). The CDR3 consists of 14 residues. Trimming took off 5 bases at V and 3 bases at J, with 14 bases between the two ends. Germline CDR1 MNHNY, CDR2 SVGAGI (reference sequence).

In DNA, the CDR3 is TGCGCCAGCGGAGAGAAAGGGTTCGAGCAGTACTTC. This translates into CASGEKGFEQYF. The chain is built from TRBV5-1 and TRBJ2-7; D is uncertain. The CDR3 runs 12 residues. With 7 bases removed from V and 6 bases from J, the gap between germline ends came to 14 bases. Germline assignment: CDR1 SGHRS and CDR2 YFSETQ.

This clone was counted a few times. The chain uses TRBV7-2 and TRBJ2-7; 11 nucleotides agree with TRBD1. Germline CDR1 reads SGHTA; CDR2 reads FQGNSA. The CDR3 spans 16 residues. The V segment lost 5 bases and the J segment 6 bases; nucleotides outside the gene matches: 12. The CDR3 nucleotides are TGTGCCAGCAGCCCCGGTTTTGGGACAGGGGGTCTCGAGCAGTACTTC. It is translated as CASSPGFGTGGLEQYF.

This rearrangement joins TRBV7-9 to TRBJ1-1; D is unclear. This CDR3 comprises 15 residues. In germline, CDR1 is SEHNR, CDR2 FQNEAQ (reference sequence). V was pared by 0 bases and J by 3 bases, with 11 bases between. CDR3 sequence: CASSLAAYKDTEAFF. For the CDR3, the DNA is TGTGCCAGCAGCTTAGCGGCTTATAAGGACACTGAAGCTTTCTTT. The variable domain in full, completed from reference TRBV7-9 and TRBJ1-1, reads DTGVSQNPRHKITKRGQNVTFRCDPISEHNRLYWYRQTLGQGPEFLTYFQNEAQLEKSRLLSDRFSAERPKGSFSTLEIQRTEQGDSAMYLCASSLAAYKDTEAFFGQGTRLTVV.

The chain carries TRBV6-5 and TRBJ2-2, with 7 nucleotides matching TRBD2. CDR1 is MNHEY and CDR2 is SVGAGI in the germline V gene. The junction had 5 bases not matched to a gene; V was cut back by 6 bases and J by 4 bases. The CDR3 covers 14 residues. This CDR3 is CASSLGGSTGELFF. DNA for the CDR3: TGTGCCAGCAGCCTCGGGGGGTCCACCGGGGAGCTGTTTTTT.

This clone has only a few counts. The genes are TRBV1 and TRBJ2-7; TRBD2 was called by the table and not checked on the DNA. TRBV1 is recorded as a pseudogene. The CDR3 totals 14 residues. Here the CDR3 reads CTSSLEAPSYEQYF. CDR3 DNA: TGCACCAGCAGCTTAGAGGCCCCCTCCTACGAGCAGTACTTC.

The V call is TRBV18, the J call TRBJ1-5, with D unclear. The CDR3 covers 13 residues. V lost 6 bases and J lost 4, with 10 bases in between. Per germline, CDR1 KGHSH and CDR2 LQKENI. The CDR3 DNA sequence: TGTGCCAGCTCCCGGACTGATAATCAGCCCCAGCATTTT. It specifies CASSRTDNQPQHF.

The J gene is TRBJ2-7, the V gene TRBV6-5; 8 nucleotides match TRBD2. With 10 bases clipped from V and 0 bases from J, the junction kept 8 bases outside the gene matches. Germline loops: CDR1 MNHEY, CDR2 SVGAGI. The CDR3 extends over 14 amino acids. The CDR3 region has the DNA TGTGCCACCAGGACTAGCCAAAGCTCCTACGAGCAGTACTTC. Its translation: CATRTSQSSYEQYF.

The chain joins TRBV6-6 to TRBJ2-3; D is uncertain. This CDR3 is 14 amino acids long. The V gene's germline CDR1 is MNHNY and CDR2 SVGAGI (reference sequence). Trimming cost V 4 bases and J 0 bases, with 8 bases left between them. CDR3 DNA: TGTGCCAGCAGTTTCCGAGACAGCACAGATACGCAGTATTTT. Translating it yields CASSFRDSTDTQYF.

The chain employs TRBV5-6 and TRBJ2-4; a possible D gene is TRBD1 (6 bases). The CDR3 contains 14 residues. The V end was cut by 0 bases, the J end by 9 bases, with 13 bases between. CDR1 and CDR2 (germline): SGHDT, YYEEEE. CDR3 sequence: CASSLVQGGGIQYF. DNA of the CDR3: TGTGCCAGCAGCTTGGTACAGGGTGGCGGCATTCAGTACTTC.

V usage is TRBV5-1 and J usage is TRBJ1-1; possibly TRBD1 for D (5 bases). This CDR3 comprises 15 residues. Trimming removed 0 bases at V and 1 base at J, with 10 bases between. The V gene's germline CDR1 is SGHRS and CDR2 YFSETQ. In DNA, the CDR3 is TGCGCCAGCAGCTTGGTGGGGGGTCCGAACACTGAAGCTTTCTTT. This sequence encodes CASSLVGGPNTEAFF.

In this sample, this clone turned up a few times. The chain employs TRBV21-1 and TRBJ2-1; TRBD2, the table's D call, lacks a check against the DNA. TRBV21-1 has pseudogene status. This CDR3 is built from 16 residues. The DNA for the CDR3 is TGTGCCAGCAGCAAAGGGGGCGGCAGGGAGGTGTATGAGCAGTTCTTC. It is translated as CASSKGGGREVYEQFF.

In its sample, this clone was seen a few times. The CDR3: CASTDRGISNQPQHF. CDR3 nucleotide sequence: TGTGCCAGTACTGACAGGGGTATTAGCAATCAGCCCCAGCATTTT. V is TRBV19 and J is TRBJ1-5; 8 bases are shared with TRBD1. Per germline, CDR1 LNHDA and CDR2 SQIVND (reference sequence). V lost 7 bases and J lost 0; bases outside the gene matches: 5. The CDR3 spans 15 residues.

The chain links TRBV7-2 to TRBJ2-1; D may be TRBD2 (5 bases). This CDR3 has 14 amino acids. From germline, CDR1 is SGHTA and CDR2 FQGNSA. Trimming cost V 4 bases and J 7 bases, with 14 bases left between them. CDR3 sequence (DNA): TGTGCCAGCAGCTGGGTGGTTGGGGAGAATGAGCAGTTCTTC. This sequence encodes CASSWVVGENEQFF.

The chain employs TRBV29-1 and TRBJ1-2, with D hard to call. Trimming removed 0 bases from V and 10 bases from J, with 9 bases in between. Germline V CDR1 and CDR2: SQVTM, ANQGSEA. The CDR3 sequence is 11 residues long. DNA for the CDR3: TGCAGCGTTGAAGATGGGGTGGACTACACCTTC. This codes for CSVEDGVDYTF.

The V gene is TRBV5-1, the J gene TRBJ2-7; 8 bases fit TRBD2. Germline lookup yields CDR1 SGHRS and CDR2 YFSETQ. This CDR3 is 15 amino acids long. J gave up 2 bases and V 4 bases, and 8 bases lay outside the gene matches. The CDR3 is CASSLTSGWAYEQYF. CDR3 coding DNA: TGCGCCAGCAGCCTAACTAGCGGTTGGGCCTACGAGCAGTACTTC.

The chain is built from TRBV29-1 and TRBJ2-7; TRBD1 might be the D (6 bases). CDR3 length: 13 residues. Germline V lookup: CDR1 SQVTM, CDR2 ANQGSEA. The V end lost 3 bases, the J end lost 4 bases, and 13 bases lay between the germline ends. CDR3 sequence (DNA): TGCAGCGTTGAGGACAGTGCTGGTTACGAGCAGTACTTC. Translating it yields CSVEDSAGYEQYF.

The rearrangement uses TRBV19 and TRBJ2-7; D is uncertain. Germline V lookup: CDR1 LNHDA, CDR2 SQIVND (reference sequence). This CDR3 spans 12 amino acids. V was pared by 8 bases and J by 4 bases, with 12 bases between. CDR3 in amino acids: CASDRALYEQYF. The DNA of the CDR3 is TGTGCCAGTGACCGGGCCCTATACGAGCAGTACTTC.

This clone was picked up a small number of times. CDR3 nucleotides: TGTGCTAGTGGTCCACAGACAGGGGAAGAGACCCAGTACTTC. It yields the protein CASGPQTGEETQYF. This chain links TRBV12-5 with TRBJ2-5, with TRBD1 identical over 8 bases. The CDR3 extends over 14 amino acids. The germline V gene encodes CDR1 LGHNT and CDR2 FRNRAP. The ends lost 5 bases at V and 3 bases at J; junction bases unmatched: 5.

The J gene is TRBJ2-3, the V gene TRBV4-1; TRBD2 might be the D (5 bases). The V and J ends lost 4 bases and 6 bases respectively, with 11 bases between them. The CDR3 covers 13 residues. Per germline, CDR1 MGHRA and CDR2 YSYEKL. The CDR3 nucleotides read TGCGCCAGCAGCCGGACTGCCTCGGATACGCAGTATTTT. Translation gives CASSRTASDTQYF.

V gene TRBV4-3 combines with J gene TRBJ1-2; the match to TRBD1 covers 10 bases. CDR1 is LGHNA, CDR2 YSLEER, per germline. The CDR3 loop spans 16 amino acids. Trimming at V came to 1 base and at J to 4 bases, leaving 6 bases not matched to a gene. The CDR3 is CASSQGQGAVGYGYTF. The DNA for the CDR3 is TGCGCCAGCAGCCAAGGACAGGGGGCTGTTGGCTATGGCTACACCTTC.

This clone was detected a few times. CDR3 protein: CASSSSQGYGYGYTF. The CDR3 nucleotides are TGTGCCAGCAGCTCCTCACAGGGGTACGGCTATGGCTACACCTTC. The rearrangement uses TRBV7-9 and TRBJ1-2, with 7 nucleotides matching TRBD1. CDR1 and CDR2 (germline): SEHNR, FQNEAQ (reference sequence). V shed 4 bases and J 4 bases; nucleotides not matched to a gene: 9. The length of the CDR3 is 15 residues.

The chain has TRBV5-1 and TRBJ2-3; D ambiguous. Germline V gene data show CDR1 as SGHRS and CDR2 as YFSETQ. Trimming left V 1 base short and J 5 bases short, with 2 bases between. The CDR3 has 11 residues. In DNA, the CDR3 is TGCGCCAGCAGCTTGAAAGATACGCAGTATTTT. Translating it yields CASSLKDTQYF.

This sequence joins TRBV30 and TRBJ1-1; D remains ambiguous. Germline CDR1 is GTSNPN and CDR2 is SVGIG (reference sequence). The CDR3 loop spans 14 amino acids. Trimming stripped 1 base from V and 2 bases from J, with 11 bases between. The CDR3 protein is CAWSEWEGNTEAFF. DNA of the CDR3: TGTGCCTGGAGTGAGTGGGAAGGAAACACTGAAGCTTTCTTT.

This clone was found once. J is TRBJ1-1 and V is TRBV6-5; 7 nucleotides align to TRBD1. The ends lost 6 bases at V and 1 base at J; junction bases unmatched: 8. The germline gives CDR1 MNHEY, CDR2 SVGAGI. CDR3 length equals 15 residues. The CDR3 is CASSQTGTANTEAFF. The CDR3, as DNA: TGTGCCAGCAGCCAGACCGGGACAGCGAACACTGAAGCTTTCTTT.

The rearrangement links TRBV5-4 to TRBJ1-1, with 7 positions matching TRBD1. CDR3 length equals 13 residues. The germline CDR1 and CDR2 sequences are SGHNT and YYREEE (reference sequence). The V segment lost 4 bases and the J segment 3 bases; nucleotides outside the gene matches: 3. The CDR3 sequence is CASSGDSYTEAFF. In DNA form, the CDR3 reads TGTGCCAGCAGCGGGGACAGCTACACTGAAGCTTTCTTT.